This entry is about one TCR beta chain. The data were taken from a study of blood T cell repertoires in COVID-19. Turning to the study itself: Samples of COVID-19 (acute and convalescent) were obtained from the United States, Italy and Spain. T cells, B-cell-depleted T cells, or PBMCs supplied cDNA or gDNA.

TCRdb's table, derived via immunoSEQ multiplex PCR, lists solely in-frame clones and lacks some. The sample has about 330,000 clones, about 89% seen once; the top ten hold approximately 5%. Trimming left V 2 bases short and J 2 bases short, with 10 bases between. There are 14 residues in the CDR3. Germline V gene lookup returns CDR1 SGHDT and CDR2 YYEEEE. The rearrangement links TRBV5-6 to TRBJ1-1; tentative D call: TRBD1 (5 bases). This clonotype was obtained from a woman aged 25 to 45 who had recovered from COVID-19. The sample consisted of PBMCs or T cells enriched from blood (not recorded which). The CDR3 here is CASSFPGGNTEAFF. Here the CDR3 DNA reads TGTGCCAGCAGCTTCCCGGGGGGAAACACTGAAGCTTTCTTT.